These 32 T cell receptor beta chains came from one sample sequenced in a study of read filtering for tumor transcriptome and immune sequencing. The library was built from approximately 400 ng RNA with molecular barcoded adaptors for alpha/delta and beta/gamma chains. TCRdb called the reads again in MiXCR, with one record for every CDR3 protein. Among around 130,000 distinct CDR3 sequences listed, 10% to 15% were seen once. Sequenced sample: a population of CD138-negative cells sorted from bone marrow. The receptor set was obtained from a donor aged 40 or older with multiple myeloma.

This clonotype was seen many times. The chain recombines TRBV10-3 with TRBJ2-4, with 11 bases lining up with TRBD2. Germline trimming cut 6 bases from V and 2 bases from J; bases unmatched to any gene: 6. CDR3 length: 16 amino acids. CDR1 and CDR2 (germline): ENHRY, SYGVKD. CDR3 protein: CAISLGLAESKNIQYF. The CDR3 coding sequence is TGTGCCATCAGCCTGGGACTAGCGGAATCCAAAAACATTCAGTACTTC.

This clonotype was counted ten times or more. The chain recombines TRBV29-1 with TRBJ1-1, with 9 bases aligning to TRBD1. J was trimmed by 1 base and V by 7 bases; bases with no gene match: 7. There are 14 residues in the CDR3. Germline CDR1 reads SQVTM; CDR2 reads ANQGSEA. This chain's CDR3 is CSGHRGPGNTEAFF. CDR3 nucleotides: TGCAGCGGCCACAGGGGGCCCGGGAACACTGAAGCTTTCTTT.

This clonotype was seen at least ten times. The chain has TRBV4-2 and TRBJ2-1, with a weak D call TRBD1 (5 bases). Trimming cost V 0 bases and J 3 bases, with 12 bases left between them. The CDR3 extends over 16 amino acids. Per the germline V gene, CDR1 is LGHNA and CDR2 is YNFKEQ. DNA of the CDR3: TGTGCCAGCAGCCAAGAACAGGTTTTTAACTACAATGAGCAGTTCTTC. Translated, it gives CASSQEQVFNYNEQFF.

The CDR3 region is CASSGVFVGNEQFF. The CDR3, as DNA: TGTGCCAGCAGTGGGGTCTTCGTGGGCAATGAGCAGTTCTTC. The chain employs TRBV2 and TRBJ2-1; no firm D call. CDR1 is SNHLY, CDR2 FYNNEI, per germline. The V gene lost 4 bases and the J gene lost 6 bases, with 13 bases spanning the gap. The CDR3 sequence is 14 residues long.

This clonotype was observed many times. The chain carries TRBV19 and TRBJ1-5; no clear D. With 5 bases removed from V and 3 bases from J, the gap between germline ends came to 14 bases. The germline V gene has CDR1 LNHDA and CDR2 SQIVND (reference sequence). The CDR3 extends over 15 amino acids. CDR3 in amino acids: CASSSTGGFNQPQHF. The CDR3, as DNA: TGTGCCAGTAGTTCGACCGGAGGTTTCAATCAGCCCCAGCATTTT.

This clonotype was counted ten times or more. The chain's CDR3 is CASSLEGRSSYNEQFF. CDR3 DNA sequence: TGCGCCAGCAGCTTGGAGGGTAGGAGCTCCTACAATGAGCAGTTCTTC. The V call is TRBV5-1, the J call TRBJ2-1; D ambiguous. With 0 bases removed from V and 0 bases from J, the gap between germline ends came to 10 bases. Germline CDR1 is SGHRS and CDR2 is YFSETQ. The CDR3 extends over 16 amino acids.

This clonotype was seen ten or more times. DNA for the CDR3: TGTGCCAGCTCACGACCACAAGGCAGGGGGCCGGATTCACCCCTCCACTTT. It encodes CASSRPQGRGPDSPLHF. The chain combines TRBV18 with TRBJ1-6; 8 positions agree with TRBD1. J was trimmed by 8 bases and V by 4 bases; bases with no gene match: 13. The CDR3 consists of 17 residues. Germline CDR1 KGHSH, CDR2 LQKENI.

Many counts were recorded for this clonotype. This rearrangement joins TRBV14 to TRBJ1-1; D is possibly TRBD1 (6 bases). V dropped 2 bases and J dropped 3 bases, with 10 bases sitting between them. Germline V gene data show CDR1 as SGHDN and CDR2 as FVKESK. CDR3 length: 14 residues. The CDR3 region has the DNA TGTGCCAGCAGCCAACTAAGGGGGGACACTGAAGCTTTCTTT. It codes for CASSQLRGDTEAFF.

This clonotype has just a few counts. The chain employs TRBV12-3 or TRBV12-4 and TRBJ2-1; 14 positions match TRBD2. J gave up 8 bases and V 2 bases, and 5 bases lay outside the gene matches. The CDR3 is made up of 16 amino acids. This CDR3 is CASSLKGTSGGYEQFF. The CDR3 DNA reads TGTGCCAGCAGTTTAAAGGGGACTAGCGGGGGCTATGAGCAGTTCTTC.

This clonotype was picked up one time. This may come from a read error, since a much larger clone is one base off. The rearrangement links TRBV6-6 to TRBJ1-2; a weak D match, TRBD1 (5 bases). Per germline, CDR1 MNHNY and CDR2 SVGAGI (reference sequence). This CDR3 has 11 amino acids. This CDR3 reads CGAGKEYGYTF. CDR3 DNA sequence: TGCGGGGCAGGGAAGGAGTATGGCTACACCTTC.

There are a few counts of this clonotype. This could be a read error, since a much larger clone is one nucleotide away. This chain connects TRBV28 to TRBJ1-2; D is perhaps TRBD1 (5 bases). Germline-derived CDR1 and CDR2 are MDHEN and SYDVKM. CDR3 length: 14 residues. CDR3 residues: CASSLDDSYYGYSF. The CDR3 DNA reads TGTGCCAGTTCCCTTGACGACAGTTATTATGGCTACAGCTTC.

In the case of this clonotype: A much larger clone sits a single nucleotide away, making a read error possible. The genes are TRBV6-4 and TRBJ1-1; possibly TRBD1 for D (6 bases). The V end was cut by 3 bases, the J end by 10 bases, with 15 bases between. This CDR3 is built from 13 residues. The germline gives CDR1 MRHNA, CDR2 SNTAGT. CDR3 protein: CASSETALGAAFF. CDR3 nucleotides: TGTGCCAGCAGTGAAACGGCCCTGGGGGCAGCTTTCTTT.

This clonotype was counted many times. This chain links TRBV30 with TRBJ2-5; possibly TRBD1 for D (6 bases). Per the germline V gene, CDR1 is GTSNPN and CDR2 is SVGIG (reference sequence). CDR3 length equals 13 residues. With 2 bases removed from V and 5 bases from J, the gap between germline ends came to 12 bases. CDR3 DNA: TGTGCCTGGAGTCAGGGGCGTGCCGAGACCCAGTACTTC. As protein: CAWSQGRAETQYF.

This clonotype showed up many times. The CDR3 reads CASSLVVGGTQYF. CDR3 bases: TGTGCCAGCAGCTTAGTAGTGGGGGGTACGCAGTATTTT. V gene TRBV7-9 combines with J gene TRBJ2-3; weak D call: TRBD2 (6 bases). The CDR3 spans 13 residues. With 1 base removed from V and 8 bases from J, the gap between germline ends came to 10 bases. Germline V gene data show CDR1 as SEHNR and CDR2 as FQNEAQ (reference sequence). Full variable domain (rest looked up from reference TRBV7-9 and TRBJ2-3): DTGVSQNPRHKITKRGQNVTFRCDPISEHNRLYWYRQTLGQGPEFLTYFQNEAQLEKSRLLSDRFSAERPKGSFSTLEIQRTEQGDSAMYLCASSLVVGGTQYFGPGTRLTVL.

Many counts were recorded for this clonotype. This sequence joins TRBV7-2 and TRBJ2-7; D ambiguous. Per the germline V gene, CDR1 is SGHTA and CDR2 is FQGNSA. The ends were cut back, 3 bases at V and 0 bases at J, with 9 bases in the middle. The CDR3 has 14 amino acids. The chain's CDR3 is CASSLGVNSYEQYF. CDR3 in DNA: TGTGCCAGCAGCTTGGGTGTTAACTCCTACGAGCAGTACTTC. The complete variable domain, with remaining parts taken from reference TRBV7-2 and TRBJ2-7, reads GAGVSQSPSNKVTEKGKDVELRCDPISGHTALYWYRQSLGQGLEFLIYFQGNSAPDKSGLPSDRFSAERTGGSVSTLTIQRTQQEDSAVYLCASSLGVNSYEQYFGPGTRLTVT.

In this sample, this clonotype turned up many times. The J gene is TRBJ2-2, the V gene TRBV12-3 or TRBV12-4; D is unresolved. Trimming left V 2 bases short and J 6 bases short, with 1 base between. The CDR3 spans 11 residues. In DNA form, the CDR3 reads TGTGCCAGCAGTTTATCCGGGGAGCTGTTTTTT. Translated, it gives CASSLSGELFF.

J is TRBJ2-3 and V is TRBV12-3 or TRBV12-4; 12 bases line up with TRBD2. V was pared by 9 bases and J by 5 bases, with 3 bases of the junction left unmatched. The CDR3 totals 13 residues. The CDR3 reads CASGLAGLDTQYF. The DNA for the CDR3 is TGTGCCAGTGGACTAGCGGGACTAGATACGCAGTATTTT.

This rearrangement joins TRBV9 to TRBJ1-1; D not certain. CDR1 is SGDLS, CDR2 YYNGEE, per germline. Between the trimmed V and J ends, which lost 0 bases and 5 bases, there was a span of 14 bases. This CDR3 is 15 amino acids long. CDR3 DNA: TGTGCCAGCAGCGTAGCTCCCCAGCTACGGACTGAAGCTTTCTTT. Translation gives CASSVAPQLRTEAFF. The variable domain in full, completed from reference TRBV9 and TRBJ1-1, reads DSGVTQTPKHLITATGQRVTLRCSPRSGDLSVYWYQQSLDQGLQFLIQYYNGEERAKGNILERFSAQQFPDLHSELNLSSLELGDSALYFCASSVAPQLRTEAFFGQGTRLTVV.

Regarding this clonotype: This likely traces to a read error, being one base from a far larger clone. The chain employs TRBV11-3 and TRBJ2-2, with no clear D. The V gene lost 5 bases and the J gene lost 6 bases, with 7 bases spanning the gap. Germline-derived CDR1 and CDR2 are SGHNT and YENEEA. This CDR3 is built from 12 residues. This CDR3 is CASSLGSGELFF. The DNA of the CDR3 is TGTGCCAGCAGCCTTGGTTCCGGGGAGCTGTTTTTT.

Comments on this clonotype: A much larger clone sits a single nucleotide away, making a read error possible. The gene calls are TRBV2 and TRBJ2-5; TRBD2 matches at 8 bases. Germline V CDR1 and CDR2: SNHLY, FYNNEI. The CDR3 has 15 residues. The CDR3 DNA sequence: TGTGTCAGCAGGAGGTACGGGACTAGCCAAGAGACCCAGTACTTC. This gives the protein CVSRRYGTSQETQYF.

About this clonotype: Compared with germline, one end of the junction differs, possibly owing to a read error. The chain couples TRBV10-1 to TRBJ2-2, with TRBD2 identical over 10 bases. The germline CDR1 and CDR2 sequences are WNHNN and SYGVQD (reference sequence). This CDR3 has 15 residues. The CDR3 region has the DNA TGCGCCAGCAGCCCTGGGACTAGCGTCACCGGGGAGCTGTCTTTT. Translation gives CASSPGTSVTGELSF.

Ten or more counts support this clonotype. The rearrangement links TRBV9 to TRBJ2-5; D call uncertain. CDR1 is SGDLS, CDR2 YYNGEE, per germline. The CDR3 loop spans 15 amino acids. V lost 0 bases to trimming and J lost 2 bases, with 11 bases between them. CDR3 nucleotides: TGTGCCAGCAGCGTAGGAGTCTCAGAGCAAGAGACCCAGTACTTC. Residues: CASSVGVSEQETQYF.

This clonotype was counted only a few times. The chain employs TRBV10-3 and TRBJ2-1; 7 positions agree with TRBD1. The trim removed 6 bases at V and 5 bases at J, leaving 7 bases unmatched. The CDR3 length is 14 residues. CDR1 ENHRY and CDR2 SYGVKD come from the germline V gene. Here the CDR3 reads CAIRSGTENNEQFF. The CDR3 nucleotides are TGTGCCATCAGATCCGGGACAGAAAACAATGAGCAGTTCTTC.

The chain uses TRBV5-1 and TRBJ2-1, with a possible D match to TRBD2 (6 bases). The CDR3 has 14 amino acids. V lost 0 bases and J lost 5, with 9 bases in between. The germline V gene has CDR1 SGHRS and CDR2 YFSETQ. This chain's CDR3 is CASSLERANNEQFF. For the CDR3, the DNA is TGCGCCAGCAGCTTGGAGCGGGCGAACAATGAGCAGTTCTTC. The full variable domain, in which reference TRBV5-1 and TRBJ2-1 provide the parts outside the CDR3, is KAGVTQTPRYLIKTRGQQVTLSCSPISGHRSVSWYQQTPGQGLQFLFEYFSETQRNKGNFPGRFSGRQFSNSRSEMNVSTLELGDSALYLCASSLERANNEQFFGPGTRLTVL.

This clonotype occurred many times. The chain couples TRBV3-1 to TRBJ2-1, with 9 bases aligning to TRBD1. Trimming cost V 4 bases and J 6 bases; bases outside gene matches: 7. The germline V gene encodes CDR1 LGHDT and CDR2 YNNKEL (reference sequence). The CDR3 consists of 15 residues. The CDR3 loop is CASSPGDRVLNEQFF. Here the CDR3 DNA reads TGTGCCAGCAGCCCGGGGGACAGGGTGCTCAATGAGCAGTTCTTC.

As for this clonotype: Since no conserved phenylalanine or tryptophan closes the CDR3, a read error is the likely cause. V and J are TRBV4-1 and TRBJ2-1, with 8 bases matching TRBD2. The V and J ends lost 3 bases and 0 bases, in that order; junction bases with no gene match: 7. The CDR3 length is 17 residues. Germline-derived CDR1 and CDR2 are MGHRA and YSYEKL. CDR3: CASSQESGGSSYNEQFS. CDR3 sequence (DNA): TGCGCCAGCAGCCAGGAAAGCGGGGGTAGCTCCTACAATGAGCAGTTCTCC.

This clonotype was seen at least ten times. The chain recombines TRBV11-2 with TRBJ2-5, with D possibly matching TRBD1 (6 bases). The CDR3 has 15 amino acids. Trimming cost V 5 bases and J 0 bases, with 13 bases left between them. Germline CDR1 is SGHAT and CDR2 is FQNNGV. The chain's CDR3 is CASSPDSSYQETQYF. The CDR3 DNA reads as TGTGCCAGCAGCCCGGACAGCTCGTACCAAGAGACCCAGTACTTC.

This clonotype was seen ten or more times. The chain uses TRBV10-3 and TRBJ2-2; 8 bases match TRBD2. The CDR3 spans 13 residues. CDR1 and CDR2 (germline): ENHRY, SYGVKD. V was clipped by 8 bases and J by 6 bases; unmatched bases: 5. The CDR3 protein is CAIGQRESGELFF. In nucleotides, the CDR3 is TGTGCCATCGGGCAGCGGGAGTCCGGGGAGCTGTTTTTT.

The sample holds a few counts of this clonotype. The chain joins TRBV7-9 to TRBJ1-1; the D is unclear. From germline, CDR1 is SEHNR and CDR2 FQNEAQ (reference sequence). Trimming stripped 1 base from V and 8 bases from J, with 8 bases between. The CDR3 loop spans 12 amino acids. For the CDR3, the DNA is TGTGCCAGCAGCTTAGTGAACTCGGAAGCTTTCTTT. It codes for CASSLVNSEAFF.

This clonotype was counted at least ten times. The gene calls are TRBV7-9 and TRBJ1-4; 7 bases match TRBD1. Unmatched junction bases numbered 7, after V lost 7 bases and J lost 5 bases. Germline V gene data show CDR1 as SEHNR and CDR2 as FQNEAQ (reference sequence). The length of the CDR3 is 14 residues. This chain's CDR3 is CASTRDSRNEKLFF. The CDR3 nucleotides are TGTGCCAGCACCAGGGACAGTCGCAATGAAAAACTGTTTTTT.

This clonotype was observed many times. The rearrangement links TRBV5-5 to TRBJ2-7; 7 nucleotides line up with TRBD2. The CDR3 spans 14 residues. Germline V CDR1 and CDR2: SGHKS, YYEKEE (reference sequence). V trimming: 3 bases; J trimming: 4 bases; junction bases outside the gene matches: 7. CDR3 loop: CASSWEGSEYEQYF. The CDR3 DNA sequence: TGTGCCAGCAGCTGGGAGGGTAGCGAATACGAGCAGTACTTC.

This clonotype was picked up many times. This chain links TRBV6-6 with TRBJ1-5; 8 bases are a match to TRBD1. V was clipped by 2 bases and J by 9 bases; unmatched bases: 15. Germline V gene sequence: CDR1 MNHNY, CDR2 SVGAGI (reference sequence). CDR3 length: 17 residues. In DNA, the CDR3 is TGTGCCAGCAGTTACCCCGAGCCGACAGGGGCCCTGAGGCCCCAGCATTTT. Protein: CASSYPEPTGALRPQHF.